Listed below are T cell receptor beta chains from one sample, sequenced in a study of regulatory T cells in long-lasting Graves disease. TCRdb re-called the multiplex PCR reads with MiXCR, one entry per CDR3 protein. This table holds 450,000 or so distinct CDR3 sequences, less than 25% found once. Sequenced material: peripheral blood mononuclear cells (PBMCs), taken when the disease was refractory, from a patient treated with antithyroid drugs. The receptors shown here come from a female donor with Graves disease. Both conserved end residues are part of each CDR3. D genes are given only for firm matches. Size is stated for part of the rows, as once, few or many counts, or as a class when the clone is expanded.

d_gene	v_gene	j_gene	abundance	CDR3aa	CDR3nt
NA	TRBV6-5	TRBJ1-2	many	CASSYSDSYGYTF	TGTGCCAGCAGTTACTCCGACAGCTATGGCTACACCTTC
TRBD1	TRBV5-1	TRBJ1-1	many	CASSSTGADTEAFF	TGCGCCAGCAGCTCGACAGGGGCCGACACTGAAGCTTTCTTT
NA	TRBV4-2	TRBJ1-2	few	CASSQLESLNHYGYTF	TGTGCCAGCAGCCAACTGGAATCGCTTAACCATTATGGCTACACCTTC
NA	TRBV6-1	TRBJ2-6	few	CASKEAPTSGANVLTF	TGTGCCAGCAAAGAAGCGCCAACCTCTGGGGCCAACGTCCTGACTTTC
NA	TRBV4-1	TRBJ1-2	NA	CASSRGQSGEGGYTF	TGCGCCAGCAGCCGTGGACAGTCGGGAGAGGGTGGCTACACCTTC
TRBD2	TRBV20-1	TRBJ2-7	NA	CSAKSSGGGFEQYF	TGCAGTGCTAAGTCTAGCGGGGGGGGGTTCGAGCAGTACTTC
NA	TRBV28	TRBJ2-7	many	CASSLLGGAYEQYF	TGTGCCAGCAGTTTATTAGGGGGAGCCTACGAGCAGTACTTC
NA	TRBV24-1	TRBJ2-5	NA	CATSDYKLRTEETQYF	TGTGCCACCAGTGATTACAAACTAAGGACAGAAGAGACCCAGTACTTC
NA	TRBV5-1	TRBJ2-6	many	CASSLDGSLTF	TGCGCCAGCAGCTTGGATGGGAGCCTGACTTTC
NA	TRBV10-3	TRBJ2-7	NA	CAISVKGGSTYEQYF	TGTGCCATCAGTGTTAAGGGGGGATCGACCTACGAGCAGTACTTC
NA	TRBV25-1	TRBJ1-1	NA	CASSGLGGNTEAFF	TGTGCCAGCAGTGGGCTAGGGGGGAACACTGAAGCTTTCTTT
TRBD1	TRBV7-9	TRBJ2-7	many	CASSLPDRAYEQYF	TGTGCCAGCAGCTTGCCGGACAGGGCCTACGAGCAGTACTTC
TRBD2	TRBV5-1	TRBJ2-7	few	CASSAGLAASYEQYF	TGCGCCAGCAGCGCGGGACTAGCGGCCTCCTACGAGCAGTACTTC
NA	TRBV7-2	TRBJ2-7	many	CASSIATGTFYEQYF	TGTGCCAGCAGCATAGCGACGGGGACCTTCTACGAGCAGTACTTC
TRBD1	TRBV7-3	TRBJ2-2	many	CASSSSGTGFGELFF	TGTGCCAGCAGCTCTTCCGGGACAGGGTTTGGGGAGCTGTTTTTT
NA	TRBV5-6	TRBJ1-2	NA	CASSFQGKHGYTF	TGTGCCAGCAGCTTCCAGGGGAAACATGGCTACACCTTC
TRBD2	TRBV3-1	TRBJ2-7	NA	CASSQVGRASYEQYF	TGTGCCAGCAGCCAAGTAGGGAGGGCCTCCTACGAGCAGTACTTC
NA	TRBV27	TRBJ1-1	NA	CASRSTERNTEAFF	TGTGCCAGCAGGTCGACGGAACGGAACACTGAAGCTTTCTTT
TRBD2	TRBV28	TRBJ2-7	few	CASRWGGTYEQYF	TGTGCCAGCAGATGGGGGGGGACCTACGAGCAGTACTTC
TRBD1	TRBV6-2/TRBV6-3	TRBJ2-7	NA	CASSYPRDRGTYEQYF	TGTGCCAGCAGTTACCCACGGGACAGGGGAACCTACGAGCAGTACTTC
TRBD2	TRBV5-1	TRBJ2-7	NA	CASSFLASGSPLYEQCF	TGCGCCAGCAGCTTCCTGGCTAGCGGGAGCCCCTTATACGAGCAGTGCTTC
NA	TRBV27	TRBJ1-1	many	CASGGRMNTEAFF	TGTGCCAGCGGGGGACGGATGAACACTGAAGCTTTCTTT
NA	TRBV28	TRBJ2-5	many	CASSLAREETRYF	TGTGCCAGCAGTTTAGCAAGGGAAGAGACCCGGTACTTC
NA	TRBV28	TRBJ2-5	many	CASSFPGHEWEETQYF	TGTGCCAGCAGTTTTCCGGGACACGAGTGGGAAGAGACCCAGTACTTC
NA	TRBV20-1	TRBJ2-7	NA	CSCGDNSYEQYF	TGCAGCTGCGGGGACAACTCCTACGAGCAGTACTTC
NA	TRBV20-1	TRBJ1-6	few	CSAGRTTYNSPLHF	TGCAGTGCTGGCCGAACCACTTATAATTCACCCCTCCACTTT
NA	TRBV29-1	TRBJ2-6	NA	CSVDIGDSGANVLTF	TGCAGCGTTGATATAGGGGACTCTGGGGCCAACGTCCTGACTTTC
NA	TRBV7-3	TRBJ2-5	few	CASSSLTGETQYF	TGTGCCAGCAGCTCCCTGACCGGGGAAACCCAGTACTTC
NA	TRBV6-2/TRBV6-3	TRBJ2-7	NA	CASSYNALSYEQYF	TGTGCCAGCAGTTACAATGCCCTCTCCTACGAGCAGTACTTC
NA	TRBV3-1	TRBJ1-1	many	CASSQDGGSEAFF	TGTGCCAGCAGCCAAGATGGAGGGAGTGAAGCTTTCTTT
NA	TRBV28	TRBJ2-5	many	CASSWGMDTEGWETQYF	TGTGCCAGCAGTTGGGGAATGGACACCGAGGGGTGGGAGACCCAGTACTTC
TRBD1	TRBV10-3	TRBJ1-5	many	CATRDRGVNQPQHF	TGTGCCACCCGGGACAGGGGGGTCAATCAGCCCCAGCATTTT
TRBD1	TRBV6-1	TRBJ2-2	NA	CASKRTGSTGELFF	TGTGCCAGCAAAAGGACAGGGAGCACCGGGGAGCTGTTTTTT
NA	TRBV11-1	TRBJ2-7	many	CASSFRLLGEQYF	TGTGCCAGCAGCTTCCGACTGCTCGGCGAGCAGTACTTC
TRBD1	TRBV19	TRBJ2-2	NA	CASKGQGVTGELFF	TGTGCCAGTAAGGGACAGGGGGTTACCGGGGAGCTGTTTTTT
NA	TRBV5-4	TRBJ2-3	once	CASSWGDSSRRDTQYF	TGTGCCAGCAGCTGGGGGGACAGCAGTCGAAGGGATACGCAGTATTTT
NA	TRBV4-3	TRBJ2-7	few	CASSQDIGGSLYF	TGCGCCAGCAGCCAAGACATTGGAGGGAGCCTCTACTTC
TRBD1	TRBV20-1	TRBJ2-3	NA	CSARDPGGMTDTQYF	TGCAGTGCTAGAGATCCAGGGGGAATGACAGATACGCAGTATTTT
NA	TRBV30	TRBJ2-7	NA	CAWSRKGAYEQYF	TGTGCCTGGAGTCGGAAGGGGGCCTACGAGCAGTACTTC
TRBD1	TRBV5-1	TRBJ1-2	NA	CASSKGTGVDGYTF	TGCGCCAGCAGCAAAGGGACAGGGGTTGATGGCTACACCTTC
TRBD2	TRBV6-9	TRBJ2-5	many	CASSYTRTSGRAGETQYF	TGTGCCAGCAGTTACACGAGGACTAGCGGGAGGGCCGGTGAGACCCAGTACTTC
NA	TRBV11-2	TRBJ2-2	many	CASSLGTVGTGELFF	TGTGCCAGCAGCTTGGGGACGGTGGGAACCGGGGAGCTGTTTTTT
TRBD2	TRBV9	TRBJ2-5	many	CASSLAGAGETQYF	TGTGCCAGCAGTCTGGCGGGAGCCGGGGAGACCCAGTACTTC
NA	TRBV6-1	TRBJ2-2	few	CASRIWTNTGELFF	TGTGCCAGCAGAATTTGGACGAACACCGGGGAGCTGTTTTTT
NA	TRBV29-1	TRBJ1-1	few	CSVGERKKAFF	TGCAGCGTTGGTGAGAGGAAGAAGGCTTTCTTT
TRBD2	TRBV6-1	TRBJ2-7	many	CASSPLLAGVTFAFEQYF	TGTGCCAGCAGTCCATTACTAGCGGGAGTCACCTTTGCATTCGAGCAGTACTTC
NA	TRBV2	TRBJ1-5	many	CASSAFLASNQPQHF	TGTGCCAGCAGTGCGTTTTTGGCTAGCAATCAGCCCCAGCATTTT
NA	TRBV11-2	TRBJ1-1	many	CASSRTGGWSTEAFF	TGTGCCAGCAGCCGAACCGGAGGTTGGAGCACTGAAGCTTTCTTT
TRBD2	TRBV27	TRBJ2-7	NA	CASSSLAGQAYEQYF	TGTGCCAGCAGTTCACTAGCGGGCCAAGCCTACGAGCAGTACTTC
NA	TRBV7-2	TRBJ2-6	few	CASEENSGANVLTF	TGTGCCTCAGAGGAAAACTCTGGGGCCAACGTCCTGACTTTC
NA	TRBV29-1	TRBJ2-7	few	CSVDFGGHSSYEQYF	TGCAGCGTTGATTTTGGGGGGCATAGCTCCTACGAGCAGTACTTC